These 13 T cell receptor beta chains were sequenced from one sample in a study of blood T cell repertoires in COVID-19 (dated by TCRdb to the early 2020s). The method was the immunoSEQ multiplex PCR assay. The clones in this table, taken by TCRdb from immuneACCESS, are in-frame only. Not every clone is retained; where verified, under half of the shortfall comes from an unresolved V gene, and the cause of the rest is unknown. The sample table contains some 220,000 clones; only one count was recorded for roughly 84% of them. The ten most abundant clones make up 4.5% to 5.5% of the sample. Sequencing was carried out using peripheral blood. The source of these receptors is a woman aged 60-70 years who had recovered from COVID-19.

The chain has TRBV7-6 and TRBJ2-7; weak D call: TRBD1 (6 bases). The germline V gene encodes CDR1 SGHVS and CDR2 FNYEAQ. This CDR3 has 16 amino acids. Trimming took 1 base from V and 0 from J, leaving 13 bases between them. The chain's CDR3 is CASSLGAGVNSYEQYF. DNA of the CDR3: TGTGCCAGCAGCTTAGGAGCAGGGGTTAACTCCTACGAGCAGTACTTC.

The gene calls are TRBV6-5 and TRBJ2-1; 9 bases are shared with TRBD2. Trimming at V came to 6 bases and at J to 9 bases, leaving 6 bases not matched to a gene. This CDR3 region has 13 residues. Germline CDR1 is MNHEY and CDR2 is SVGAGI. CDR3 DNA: TGTGCCAGCAGGCGGGGGGGGCCAGGTGAGCAGTTCTTC. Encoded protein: CASRRGGPGEQFF.

The CDR3 protein is CATSDGTPQETQYF. CDR3 bases: TGTGCCACCAGTGACGGGACACCTCAAGAGACCCAGTACTTC. The chain is built from TRBV24-1 and TRBJ2-5, with D possibly TRBD1 on 6 matching bases. This CDR3 contains 14 residues. Trimming removed 4 bases from V and 2 bases from J, with 10 bases in between. Germline CDR1 reads KGHDR; CDR2 reads SFDVKD.

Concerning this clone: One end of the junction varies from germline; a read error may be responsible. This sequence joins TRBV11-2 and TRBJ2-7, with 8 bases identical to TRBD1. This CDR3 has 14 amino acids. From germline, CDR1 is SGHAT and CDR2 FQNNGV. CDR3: CASSIDGQGDEQYF. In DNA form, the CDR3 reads TGTGCCAGCAGCATAGATGGACAGGGTGACGAGCAGTACTTC.

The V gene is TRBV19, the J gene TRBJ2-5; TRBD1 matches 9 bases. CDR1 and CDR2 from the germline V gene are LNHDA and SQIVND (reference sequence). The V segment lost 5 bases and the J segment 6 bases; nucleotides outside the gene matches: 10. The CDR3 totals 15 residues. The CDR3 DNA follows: TGTGCCAGTAGTGTAATGGGACAGGGTAGGCAGACCCAGTACTTC. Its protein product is CASSVMGQGRQTQYF. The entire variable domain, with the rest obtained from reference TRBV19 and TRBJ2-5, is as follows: DGGITQSPKYLFRKEGQNVTLSCEQNLNHDAMYWYRQDPGQGLRLIYYSQIVNDFQKGDIAEGYSVSREKKESFPLTVTSAQKNPTAFYLCASSVMGQGRQTQYFGPGTRLLVL.

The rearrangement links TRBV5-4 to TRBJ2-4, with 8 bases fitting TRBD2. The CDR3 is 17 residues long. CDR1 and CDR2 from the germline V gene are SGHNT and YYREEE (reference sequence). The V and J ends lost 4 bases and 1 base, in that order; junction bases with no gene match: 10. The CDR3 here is CASSPSGGGAAKNIQYF. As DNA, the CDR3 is TGTGCCAGCAGCCCGTCGGGAGGGGGGGCCGCCAAAAACATTCAGTACTTC.

CDR3: CASSLEAGADYGYTF. CDR3 coding DNA: TGCGCCAGCAGCTTGGAGGCAGGGGCGGACTATGGCTACACCTTC. The genes are TRBV5-1 and TRBJ1-2; TRBD1 might be the D (6 bases). V lost 0 bases and J 3 bases, leaving 12 bases between the germline ends. The CDR3 runs 15 residues. Looked up from germline, CDR1 is SGHRS and CDR2 is YFSETQ. Based on the CDR3 plus reference TRBV5-1 and TRBJ1-2, the full variable domain is KAGVTQTPRYLIKTRGQQVTLSCSPISGHRSVSWYQQTPGQGLQFLFEYFSETQRNKGNFPGRFSGRQFSNSRSEMNVSTLELGDSALYLCASSLEAGADYGYTFGSGTRLTVV.

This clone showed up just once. The CDR3 loop is CASSLTRGNTEAFF. DNA of the CDR3: TGTGCCAGCAGCTTAACCAGGGGGAACACTGAAGCTTTCTTT. The gene calls are TRBV11-2 and TRBJ1-1, with a tentative D call TRBD1 (6 bases). Germline values: CDR1 SGHAT, CDR2 FQNNGV. Trimming removed 2 bases at V and 1 base at J, with 8 bases between. This CDR3 contains 14 residues. Full variable domain (missing parts from reference TRBV11-2 and TRBJ1-1): EAGVAQSPRYKIIEKRQSVAFWCNPISGHATLYWYQQILGQGPKLLIQFQNNGVVDDSQLPKDRFSAERLKGVDSTLKIQPAKLEDSAVYLCASSLTRGNTEAFFGQGTRLTVV.

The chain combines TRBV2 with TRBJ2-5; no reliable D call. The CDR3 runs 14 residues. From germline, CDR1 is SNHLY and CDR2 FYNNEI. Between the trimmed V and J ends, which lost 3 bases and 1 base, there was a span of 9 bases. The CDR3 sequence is CASSDVATQETQYF. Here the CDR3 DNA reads TGTGCCAGCAGTGATGTTGCTACCCAAGAGACCCAGTACTTC.

CDR3 amino acids: CASSFQQWIYSNQPQHF. For the CDR3, the DNA is TGTGCCAGCAGCTTTCAACAGTGGATTTATAGCAATCAGCCCCAGCATTTT. This sequence joins TRBV7-8 and TRBJ1-5; D is uncertain. CDR1 and CDR2 (germline): SGHVS, FQNEAQ. The CDR3 consists of 17 residues. V lost 3 bases, J lost 0 bases, and 15 bases lay in between.

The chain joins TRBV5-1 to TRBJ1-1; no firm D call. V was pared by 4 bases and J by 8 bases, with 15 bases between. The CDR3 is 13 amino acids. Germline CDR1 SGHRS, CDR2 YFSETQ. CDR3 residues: CASSGAAQVEAFF. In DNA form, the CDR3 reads TGCGCCAGCAGCGGCGCGGCCCAAGTGGAAGCTTTCTTT. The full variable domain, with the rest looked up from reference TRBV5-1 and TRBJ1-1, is KAGVTQTPRYLIKTRGQQVTLSCSPISGHRSVSWYQQTPGQGLQFLFEYFSETQRNKGNFPGRFSGRQFSNSRSEMNVSTLELGDSALYLCASSGAAQVEAFFGQGTRLTVV.

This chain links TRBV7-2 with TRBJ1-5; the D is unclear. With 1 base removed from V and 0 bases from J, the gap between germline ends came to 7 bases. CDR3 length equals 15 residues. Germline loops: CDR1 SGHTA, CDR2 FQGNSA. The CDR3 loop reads CASSLVAGSNQPQHF. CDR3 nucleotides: TGTGCCAGCAGCTTAGTCGCAGGTAGCAATCAGCCCCAGCATTTT. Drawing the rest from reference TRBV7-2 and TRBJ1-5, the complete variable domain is GAGVSQSPSNKVTEKGKDVELRCDPISGHTALYWYRQSLGQGLEFLIYFQGNSAPDKSGLPSDRFSAERTGGSVSTLTIQRTQQEDSAVYLCASSLVAGSNQPQHFGDGTRLSIL.

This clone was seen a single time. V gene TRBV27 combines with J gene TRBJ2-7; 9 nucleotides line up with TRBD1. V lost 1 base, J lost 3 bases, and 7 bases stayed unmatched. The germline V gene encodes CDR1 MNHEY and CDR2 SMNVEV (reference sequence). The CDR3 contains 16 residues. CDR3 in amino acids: CASSLFKGQGFYEQYF. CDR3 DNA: TGTGCCAGCAGTTTATTCAAGGGACAGGGTTTCTACGAGCAGTACTTC.